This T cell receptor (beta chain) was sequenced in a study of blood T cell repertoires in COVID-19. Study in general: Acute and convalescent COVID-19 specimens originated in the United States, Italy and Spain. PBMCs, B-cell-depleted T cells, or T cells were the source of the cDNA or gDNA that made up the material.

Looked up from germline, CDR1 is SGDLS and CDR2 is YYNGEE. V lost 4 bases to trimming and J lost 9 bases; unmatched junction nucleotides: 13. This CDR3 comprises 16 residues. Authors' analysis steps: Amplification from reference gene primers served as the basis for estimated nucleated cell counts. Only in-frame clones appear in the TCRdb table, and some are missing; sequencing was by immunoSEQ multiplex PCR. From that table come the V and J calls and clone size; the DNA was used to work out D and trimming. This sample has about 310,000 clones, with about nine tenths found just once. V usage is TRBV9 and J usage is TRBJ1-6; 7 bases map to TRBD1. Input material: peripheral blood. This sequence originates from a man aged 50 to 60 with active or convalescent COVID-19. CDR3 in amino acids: CASSPRQGVGRSPLHF. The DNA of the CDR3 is TGTGCCAGCAGCCCCAGACAGGGTGTCGGTCGTTCACCCCTCCACTTT.